Listed below are T cell receptor beta chains from one sample, sequenced in a study of blood T cells in healthy people across ages. TCRdb itself ran the 5' RACE reads through MiXCR, one entry per CDR3 protein. The sample lists more than 800,000 distinct CDR3 sequences; more than 25% were seen once. The sample consisted of blood. These receptors all stem from a woman aged 80 or over in good health. The CDR3 runs from the conserved cysteine through the conserved F or W. A D gene is named only where the DNA matches it firmly. The size entry is marked missing in some rows and otherwise reads once, few, many or a size class.

size	J	D	V	CDR3	DNA
many	TRBJ1-6	NA	TRBV10-3	CAIKPGDYDSPLHF	TGTGCCATCAAACCAGGGGATTATGATTCACCCCTCCACTTT
many	TRBJ1-6	NA	TRBV6-5	CASSYEETSYNSPLHF	TGTGCCAGCAGTTACGAGGAAACCTCCTATAATTCACCCCTCCACTTT
many	TRBJ2-1	TRBD2	TRBV5-1	CASSLAGGVHEQFF	TGCGCCAGCAGCTTGGCCGGGGGGGTCCATGAGCAGTTCTTC
many	TRBJ1-2	NA	TRBV10-1	CASSVQGRGYGYTF	TGCGCCAGCAGTGTTCAGGGGCGCGGGTATGGCTACACCTTC
NA	TRBJ2-7	NA	TRBV14	CASSRTRGPGSYGQYF	TGTGCCAGCAGCCGGACAAGGGGCCCCGGGTCCTACGGGCAGTACTTC
NA	TRBJ2-7	NA	TRBV28	CASTPVSYEQYF	TGTGCCAGCACCCCGGTCTCCTACGAGCAGTACTTC
many	TRBJ2-5	NA	TRBV6-2/TRBV6-3	CASSYSEISPTQYF	TGTGCCAGCAGTTACTCCGAAATCTCCCCGACCCAGTACTTC
many	TRBJ2-3	TRBD2	TRBV9	CASSVAGTSGGGQYF	TGTGCCAGCAGCGTAGCCGGGACTAGCGGGGGAGGGCAGTATTTT
many	TRBJ2-4	NA	TRBV7-2	CASSSRLAKNIQYF	TGTGCCAGCAGCTCCCGGCTAGCCAAAAACATTCAGTACTTC
many	TRBJ2-1	NA	TRBV12-3/TRBV12-4	CASTRLGVRYNEQFF	TGTGCCAGCACTAGGCTGGGGGTTCGGTACAATGAGCAGTTCTTC
few	TRBJ1-1	NA	TRBV20-1	CSAKLPRGTEAFF	TGCAGTGCTAAACTTCCTAGGGGAACTGAAGCTTTCTTT
many	TRBJ2-1	TRBD1	TRBV12-3/TRBV12-4	CASRDPGQGANEQFF	TGTGCCAGCAGGGACCCGGGACAGGGGGCGAATGAGCAGTTCTTC
NA	TRBJ1-6	TRBD1	TRBV20-1	CSARANTGASPLHF	TGCAGTGCTAGAGCAAATACAGGGGCTTCACCCCTCCACTTT
NA	TRBJ1-1	TRBD1	TRBV7-6	CASSFPGQATEAFF	TGTGCCAGCAGCTTCCCGGGACAGGCAACTGAAGCTTTCTTT
NA	TRBJ2-5	NA	TRBV19	CASSMGWHEKTQYF	TGTGCCAGTAGTATGGGCTGGCATGAGAAGACCCAGTACTTC
NA	TRBJ1-6	NA	TRBV27	CGSSLGVENSPLHF	TGTGGCAGCAGTCTAGGGGTCGAGAATTCACCCCTCCACTTT
few	TRBJ2-1	NA	TRBV7-8	CASSSTPTIGNEQFF	TGTGCCAGCAGCTCAACGCCGACTATCGGTAATGAGCAGTTCTTC
few	TRBJ1-1	NA	TRBV6-1	CASSGRTSYTEAFF	TGTGCCAGCAGTGGGAGGACATCTTACACTGAAGCTTTCTTT
few	TRBJ2-2	NA	TRBV11-2	CASSRRRLGGVNTGELFF	TGTGCCAGCAGCCGAAGGAGGCTAGGGGGAGTGAACACCGGGGAGCTGTTTTTT
NA	TRBJ1-6	NA	TRBV30	CAWSLRTDNSPLHF	TGTGCCTGGAGTTTAAGGACCGATAATTCACCCCTCCACTTT
many	TRBJ2-1	TRBD2	TRBV5-1	CASSPGLAGGYNEQFF	TGCGCCAGCAGCCCGGGACTAGCGGGGGGCTACAATGAGCAGTTCTTC
NA	TRBJ2-1	TRBD2	TRBV3-1	CASSQERGLAGGPDYSGNEQFF	TGTGCCAGCAGCCAAGAAAGGGGACTAGCGGGGGGGCCTGATTATTCGGGGAATGAGCAGTTCTTC
many	TRBJ2-1	NA	TRBV6-1	CASRQPHQPLGNEQFF	TGTGCCAGCAGGCAACCGCACCAGCCCCTTGGGAATGAGCAGTTCTTC
few	TRBJ2-2	TRBD2	TRBV10-3	CAISPGGPDTGELFF	TGTGCCATCAGCCCGGGGGGGCCCGACACCGGGGAGCTGTTTTTT
few	TRBJ1-1	NA	TRBV6-6	CASRPMNTEAFF	TGTGCCAGCCGGCCTATGAACACTGAAGCTTTCTTT
many	TRBJ2-7	NA	TRBV20-1	CSPMTGFEQYF	TGCAGTCCAATGACGGGGTTCGAGCAGTACTTC
NA	TRBJ1-6	TRBD1	TRBV9	CASSSGQQNSPPHF	TGTGCCAGCAGCTCGGGACAGCAGAATTCACCCCCCCACTTT
NA	TRBJ2-3	TRBD1	TRBV12-3/TRBV12-4	CASSLMRVGTDTEYF	TGTGCCAGCAGTTTAATGAGGGTGGGGACAGATACGGAGTATTTT
many	TRBJ2-4	NA	TRBV5-6	CASSTPTGRRGTKNIQYF	TGTGCCAGCAGTACCCCAACAGGGCGTAGGGGGACCAAAAACATTCAGTACTTC
NA	TRBJ2-5	NA	TRBV7-6	CASSLGPPGQTYQETQYF	TGTGCCAGCAGCTTAGGACCCCCGGGACAAACCTACCAAGAGACCCAGTACTTC
few	TRBJ1-2	NA	TRBV30	CAWGTGTPGHGYTF	TGTGCCTGGGGGACCGGGACCCCCGGTCATGGCTACACCTTC
many	TRBJ2-7	NA	TRBV4-1	CASSQDPRRSYEQYF	TGCGCCAGCAGCCAAGATCCCAGGCGATCCTACGAGCAGTACTTC
few	TRBJ1-1	TRBD1	TRBV3-1	CASGDSLMNTEAFF	TGTGCCAGCGGGGACAGCCTAATGAACACTGAAGCTTTCTTT
NA	TRBJ2-3	TRBD2	TRBV27	CASSFSTSGVANTQYF	TGTGCCAGCAGTTTCTCGACTAGCGGGGTTGCAAATACGCAGTATTTT
many	TRBJ2-1	NA	TRBV5-1	CASSPGLGSYNEQFF	TGCGCCAGCAGCCCGGGACTCGGATCCTACAATGAGCAGTTCTTC
many	TRBJ2-5	TRBD2	TRBV20-1	CSARLSGGAQETQYF	TGCAGTGCTAGATTGAGCGGGGGCGCTCAAGAGACCCAGTACTTC
NA	TRBJ2-7	NA	TRBV30	CAWNSTLSRAEKQYF	TGTGCCTGGAATTCCACTCTATCACGCGCTGAAAAGCAGTACTTC
many	TRBJ2-5	TRBD1	TRBV15	CATSYRGTETQYF	TGTGCCACCAGCTACAGGGGCACGGAGACCCAGTACTTC
NA	TRBJ2-1	TRBD1	TRBV7-6	CASSQDRQGVGGQFF	TGTGCCAGCAGCCAGGATCGACAGGGCGTCGGTGGGCAGTTCTTC
NA	TRBJ1-2	NA	TRBV20-1	CSAMNWENGYTF	TGCAGTGCTATGAATTGGGAGAATGGCTACACCTTC
many	TRBJ2-6	TRBD1	TRBV5-1	CASSLDGNRGSGANVLTF	TGCGCCAGCAGCCTCGACGGGAACAGGGGTTCTGGGGCCAACGTCCTGACTTTC
NA	TRBJ1-4	TRBD1	TRBV6-5	CASRKGQGNEKLFF	TGTGCCAGCAGGAAGGGACAGGGTAATGAAAAACTGTTTTTT
NA	TRBJ1-1	TRBD1	TRBV4-1	CASRQDRGGTEAFF	TGCGCCAGCAGACAAGACAGGGGAGGGACTGAAGCTTTCTTT
few	TRBJ1-1	NA	TRBV12-3/TRBV12-4	CASSRTLNTEAFF	TGTGCCAGCAGCCGGACCTTGAACACTGAAGCTTTCTTT
many	TRBJ2-5	TRBD1	TRBV28	CASSLYYGRDRENQETQYF	TGTGCCAGCAGTTTATATTACGGTCGGGACAGGGAAAACCAAGAGACCCAGTACTTC
many	TRBJ2-1	NA	TRBV6-2/TRBV6-3	CASSPRTGLYNEQFF	TGTGCCAGCAGTCCCCGGACTGGTTTATACAATGAGCAGTTCTTC
many	TRBJ2-4	NA	TRBV7-2	CASSPEGRYTLGVKNIQYF	TGTGCCAGCAGCCCCGAGGGCAGGTATACATTGGGAGTCAAAAACATTCAGTACTTC
NA	TRBJ1-2	NA	TRBV12-3/TRBV12-4	CASSPRQPYGYTF	TGTGCCAGCAGCCCAAGACAGCCTTATGGCTACACCTTC
NA	TRBJ2-2	NA	TRBV6-5	CASSRYRATGELFF	TGTGCCAGCAGCCGTTACAGGGCCACCGGGGAGCTGTTTTTT
few	TRBJ1-1	NA	TRBV11-3	CAIATGTEAFF	TGTGCCATCGCTACGGGAACTGAAGCTTTCTTT
once	TRBJ2-5	TRBD2	TRBV14	CASSQGLAPYNEQYF	TGTGCCAGCAGCCAAGGACTAGCGCCGTACAATGAGCAGTACTTC
many	TRBJ2-1	TRBD2	TRBV7-2	CASSPGLAGGRKFF	TGTGCCAGCAGCCCCGGACTAGCGGGGGGAAGAAAGTTCTTC
many	TRBJ1-1	NA	TRBV5-5	CASSLVGRSTEAFF	TGTGCCAGCAGCTTGGTGGGTAGGAGCACTGAAGCTTTCTTT
NA	TRBJ2-3	TRBD1	TRBV6-2/TRBV6-3	CASSYSLGQVVSGDTQYF	TGTGCCAGCAGTTACTCGTTGGGACAGGTAGTTTCCGGGGATACGCAGTATTTT